Below are 29 T cell receptor beta chains sequenced from a single sample in a study of blood T cell repertoires in COVID-19. The assay was immunoSEQ multiplex PCR, and TCRdb's table has in-frame clones only and misses some. The sample yields around 37,000 clones, 65% to 75% seen once. Specimen: peripheral blood. Source of these receptors: a man aged 65 to 79 with COVID-19, enrolled during active disease.

The chain links TRBV5-4 to TRBJ2-2, with D possibly TRBD2 on 6 matching bases. There are 14 residues in the CDR3. Germline-derived CDR1 and CDR2 are SGHNT and YYREEE (reference sequence). V gave up 4 bases and J gave up 5 bases, with 12 bases separating them. CDR3 sequence (DNA): TGTGCCAGCAGCCGGGGAGGAGGAACCGGGGAGCTGTTTTTT. Translating gives CASSRGGGTGELFF.

This clone turned up a few times. The V and J genes are TRBV29-1 and TRBJ1-3; D is possibly TRBD1 (6 bases). Trimming shortened V by 5 bases and J by 5 bases, and 13 bases separated the two germline ends. Germline CDR1 SQVTM, CDR2 ANQGSEA. The CDR3 consists of 13 residues. CDR3 region: CSVSGGQRNTIYF. Written as DNA, the CDR3 is TGCAGCGTTTCGGGGGGCCAGCGAAACACCATATATTTT.

This clone has a handful of counts. The chain employs TRBV6-2 or TRBV6-3 and TRBJ1-1; TRBD1 aligns across 7 bases. CDR1 is MNHEY and CDR2 is SVGEGT in the germline V gene. The J segment lost 6 bases and the V segment lost 4 bases, leaving 8 bases of the junction unmatched. The CDR3 consists of 14 residues. The CDR3 coding sequence is TGTGCCAGCAGTTCCCAGGGGGGTATAGCTGAAGCTTTCTTT. Amino acids: CASSSQGGIAEAFF.

This clone was seen a handful of times. The rearrangement links TRBV5-4 to TRBJ1-5, with 10 bases fitting TRBD1. This CDR3 comprises 13 residues. The J segment lost 11 bases and the V segment lost 4 bases, leaving 6 bases of the junction unmatched. Germline CDR1 reads SGHNT; CDR2 reads YYREEE (reference sequence). The CDR3 DNA reads as TGTGCCAGCAGCATAGACAGGGGGCGGGCCCAGCATTTT. Amino acids: CASSIDRGRAQHF.

The chain has TRBV19 and TRBJ1-5, with TRBD1 identical over 7 bases. The CDR3 totals 16 residues. With V trimmed by 3 bases and J by 5 bases, 10 bases remained unmatched. Germline CDR1 reads LNHDA; CDR2 reads SQIVND (reference sequence). CDR3 region: CASSIPWTGVDQPQHF. In DNA form, the CDR3 reads TGTGCCAGTAGTATTCCCTGGACAGGTGTCGATCAGCCCCAGCATTTT.

V gene TRBV7-9 combines with J gene TRBJ2-5; D is undetermined. Germline CDR1 reads SEHNR; CDR2 reads FQNEAQ (reference sequence). The CDR3 length is 13 residues. V shed 4 bases and J shed 5 bases, with 11 bases lying between them. The CDR3 DNA reads TGTGCCAGCAGCTCCCTGACACAGGAGACCCAGTACTTC. This codes for CASSSLTQETQYF.

The chain couples TRBV5-4 to TRBJ1-2; D is unclear. The V gene's germline CDR1 is SGHNT and CDR2 YYREEE (reference sequence). The ends were cut back, 2 bases at V and 5 bases at J, with 16 bases in the middle. The CDR3 is 15 amino acids. CDR3: CASSFRWEVDYGYTF. CDR3 bases: TGTGCCAGCAGCTTTCGGTGGGAGGTAGATTATGGCTACACCTTC. Combining the CDR3 with reference TRBV5-4 and TRBJ1-2 gives the whole variable domain ETGVTQSPTHLIKTRGQQVTLRCSSQSGHNTVSWYQQALGQGPQFIFQYYREEENGRGNFPPRFSGLQFPNYSSELNVNALELDDSALYLCASSFRWEVDYGYTFGSGTRLTVV.

The chain recombines TRBV27 with TRBJ2-7; D is perhaps TRBD2 (6 bases). Germline-derived CDR1 and CDR2 are MNHEY and SMNVEV (reference sequence). The length of the CDR3 is 13 residues. V dropped 2 bases and J dropped 6 bases, with 11 bases sitting between them. CDR3 in amino acids: CASSLISGVEQYF. The DNA of the CDR3 is TGTGCCAGCAGTTTAATTTCGGGGGTCGAGCAGTACTTC.

The chain has TRBV9 and TRBJ1-2; maybe TRBD1 (6 bases). This CDR3 comprises 15 residues. Trimming took off 3 bases at V and 5 bases at J, with 17 bases between the two ends. In germline, CDR1 is SGDLS, CDR2 YYNGEE. CDR3 bases: TGTGCCAGCAGCGGAAGAACGGGACACTTATATGGCTACACCTTC. It encodes CASSGRTGHLYGYTF.

This chain connects TRBV11-2 to TRBJ2-1; TRBD2 matches at 7 bases. Germline CDR1 is SGHAT and CDR2 is FQNNGV. V lost 1 base to trimming and J lost 10 bases; unmatched junction nucleotides: 19. The CDR3 runs 18 residues. In DNA form, the CDR3 reads TGTGCCAGCAGCTTAGGGCGGTGGGCTAGCGGCGTTTTTGGGGAGCAGTTCTTC. It codes for CASSLGRWASGVFGEQFF.

This chain connects TRBV19 to TRBJ1-5, with 7 bases fitting TRBD1. Trimming at V came to 9 bases and at J to 5 bases, leaving 10 bases not matched to a gene. There are 14 residues in the CDR3. The V gene's germline CDR1 is LNHDA and CDR2 SQIVND (reference sequence). The CDR3 region is CASSRDSLYQPQHF. Written as DNA, the CDR3 is TGTGCCAGCTCTCGGGACAGCTTATATCAGCCCCAGCATTTT.

The V call is TRBV18, the J call TRBJ2-7, with 7 bases lining up with TRBD1. Germline V gene data show CDR1 as KGHSH and CDR2 as LQKENI. V shed 2 bases and J 6 bases; nucleotides not matched to a gene: 4. This CDR3 spans 13 amino acids. The chain's CDR3 is CASSPKGASEQYF. The CDR3 nucleotides read TGTGCCAGCTCACCAAAGGGGGCAAGCGAGCAGTACTTC.

This rearrangement joins TRBV27 to TRBJ1-1, with D perhaps matching TRBD1 (5 bases). V was shortened by 5 bases and J by 2 bases, with 15 bases between the two germline ends. The CDR3 is made up of 15 amino acids. CDR1 MNHEY and CDR2 SMNVEV come from the germline V gene (reference sequence). The CDR3 region has the DNA TGTGCCAGCAGTATTTCTAGGGGATCAAACACTGAAGCTTTCTTT. Translated, it gives CASSISRGSNTEAFF.

This chain links TRBV6-5 with TRBJ1-5; D remains ambiguous. Trimming pared 6 bases from V and 0 bases from J, leaving 12 bases between. This CDR3 comprises 15 residues. CDR1 and CDR2 (germline): MNHEY, SVGAGI. This CDR3 reads CASRPVSHSNQPQHF. The CDR3, as DNA: TGTGCCAGCAGACCCGTTAGTCATAGCAATCAGCCCCAGCATTTT.

This clone appeared a few times. This chain connects TRBV14 to TRBJ1-1; D not resolved. In germline, CDR1 is SGHDN, CDR2 FVKESK. Trimming removed 3 bases at V and 4 bases at J, with 12 bases between. The CDR3 sequence is 14 residues long. The CDR3 bases are TGTGCCAGCAGCCAGTTTCATCCGAGCACTGAAGCTTTCTTT. This encodes CASSQFHPSTEAFF.

V and J are TRBV7-9 and TRBJ2-1, with D perhaps matching TRBD1 (5 bases). This CDR3 region has 15 residues. The V gene lost 5 bases and the J gene lost 9 bases, with 20 bases spanning the gap. Germline V lookup: CDR1 SEHNR, CDR2 FQNEAQ (reference sequence). In DNA, the CDR3 is TGTGCCAGCAGCCCGAGTTTAGGTCAGGGCGGTGAGCAGTTCTTC. Its translation is CASSPSLGQGGEQFF.

The rearrangement links TRBV5-1 to TRBJ2-3, with unresolved D. Germline CDR1 is SGHRS and CDR2 is YFSETQ. There are 15 residues in the CDR3. V lost 4 bases and J 7 bases, leaving 19 bases between the germline ends. Written as DNA, the CDR3 is TGCGCCAGCAGCACCCCTAACCCAATTTTGAATACGCAGTATTTT. Translation gives CASSTPNPILNTQYF.

The rearrangement uses TRBV28 and TRBJ1-6; D is unresolved. In germline, CDR1 is MDHEN, CDR2 SYDVKM. This CDR3 comprises 16 residues. Trimming took 6 bases from V and 0 from J, leaving 12 bases between them. CDR3 sequence reads: CASRYRPSSYNSPLHF. The CDR3 coding sequence is TGTGCCAGCAGATATAGACCTAGCTCCTATAATTCACCCCTCCACTTT.

This rearrangement joins TRBV6-5 to TRBJ1-4; possibly TRBD1 for D (6 bases). Germline loops: CDR1 MNHEY, CDR2 SVGAGI. The CDR3 totals 12 residues. Trimming removed 6 bases from V and 8 bases from J, with 10 bases in between. CDR3 sequence: CASRKGGEKLFF. CDR3 coding DNA: TGTGCCAGCAGGAAGGGGGGGGAAAAACTGTTTTTT.

V is TRBV4-2 and J is TRBJ2-1, with TRBD2 matching 8 bases. This CDR3 has 15 residues. CDR1 LGHNA and CDR2 YNFKEQ come from the germline V gene. J was trimmed by 8 bases and V by 1 base; bases with no gene match: 7. The CDR3 DNA sequence: TGTGCCAGCAGCCAAGGGCGGGGGGAAGGGGATGAGCAGTTCTTC. It encodes CASSQGRGEGDEQFF.

The chain joins TRBV30 to TRBJ1-2, with 9 bases lining up with TRBD1. Germline V gene sequence: CDR1 GTSNPN, CDR2 SVGIG (reference sequence). The CDR3 is 13 amino acids. J was trimmed by 2 bases and V by 7 bases; bases with no gene match: 5. This chain's CDR3 is CASLDRGNYGYTF. The CDR3 DNA follows: TGTGCCTCCCTGGACAGGGGAAACTATGGCTACACCTTC. Using reference TRBV30 and TRBJ1-2 for the parts outside the CDR3, the full variable domain is SQTIHQWPATLVQPVGSPLSLECTVEGTSNPNLYWYRQAAGRGLQLLFYSVGIGQISSEVPQNLSASRPQDRQFILSSKKLLLSDSGFYLCASLDRGNYGYTFGSGTRLTVV.

The chain is built from TRBV19 and TRBJ1-5; D not certain. V was pared by 8 bases and J by 0 bases, with 20 bases between. The CDR3 extends over 17 amino acids. Germline loops: CDR1 LNHDA, CDR2 SQIVND (reference sequence). The CDR3 region has the DNA TGTGCCAGTGGTGGGAGGTCGGGCGCGGATAGCAATCAGCCCCAGCATTTT. This sequence encodes CASGGRSGADSNQPQHF.

This clone has more than one count but fewer than ten. The chain links TRBV29-1 to TRBJ1-1; D is perhaps TRBD1 (5 bases). V lost 5 bases and J 4 bases, leaving 14 bases between the germline ends. This CDR3 has 13 amino acids. CDR1 and CDR2 (germline): SQVTM, ANQGSEA. This CDR3 reads CSVKQAPGTEAFF. The CDR3 coding sequence is TGCAGCGTTAAACAGGCCCCGGGCACTGAAGCTTTCTTT.

The chain is built from TRBV6-5 and TRBJ2-7, with a possible D match to TRBD1 (5 bases). Germline loops: CDR1 MNHEY, CDR2 SVGAGI. V was pared by 2 bases and J by 3 bases, with 11 bases between. This CDR3 is built from 14 residues. The DNA for the CDR3 is TGTGCCAGCAGTTACCGGCAGGGTGGCTACGAGCAGTACTTC. It translates to CASSYRQGGYEQYF.

In DNA form, the CDR3 reads TGTGCCAGCAGCGGGGGGATAGCGGAAGCCTACGAGCAGTACTTC. Encoded protein: CASSGGIAEAYEQYF. The chain couples TRBV9 to TRBJ2-7, with D perhaps TRBD2 (6 bases). Per germline, CDR1 SGDLS and CDR2 YYNGEE. The CDR3 loop spans 15 amino acids. The V end lost 3 bases, the J end lost 2 bases, and 15 bases lay between the germline ends.

The rearrangement uses TRBV24-1 and TRBJ1-4, with a tentative D call TRBD1 (6 bases). Deletions cut 4 bases from V and 6 bases from J, with 11 bases between. Looked up from germline, CDR1 is KGHDR and CDR2 is SFDVKD. The CDR3 is made up of 14 amino acids. CDR3 loop: CATSDTGHYEKLFF. In DNA, the CDR3 is TGTGCCACCAGTGACACGGGACACTATGAAAAACTGTTTTTT.

V usage is TRBV6-5 and J usage is TRBJ2-7; TRBD2 might be the D (6 bases). The ends were cut back, 7 bases at V and 5 bases at J, with 18 bases in the middle. The CDR3 has 14 amino acids. CDR1 and CDR2 (germline): MNHEY, SVGAGI. Written as DNA, the CDR3 is TGTGCCAGCATCCTACATCGGGGGAGAGACGAGCAGTACTTC. This encodes CASILHRGRDEQYF.

This chain connects TRBV29-1 to TRBJ2-7; 7 bases fit TRBD1. The CDR3 is 13 amino acids. Per germline, CDR1 SQVTM and CDR2 ANQGSEA. Written as DNA, the CDR3 is TGCAGTGCAGAAGGGGGCGGCTCCTACGAGCAGTACTTC. Its translation: CSAEGGGSYEQYF.

The rearrangement uses TRBV11-2 and TRBJ2-1; D not certain. V was cut by 5 bases and J by 2 bases, with 16 bases left in between. The germline gives CDR1 SGHAT, CDR2 FQNNGV. The CDR3 runs to 16 residues. The CDR3 nucleotides are TGTGCCAGCAGCCCGACACCTTTTCGAGCCTACAATGAGCAGTTCTTC. This encodes CASSPTPFRAYNEQFF.